What follows are 6 T cell receptor beta chains derived from one specimen sequenced in a study of graft-versus-host responses after intestinal transplantation. Irradiated, violet-dye-labeled stimulators (around 200,000) were plated alongside around 200,000 CFSE-labeled responders. Assay used: immunoSEQ multiplex PCR; TCRdb lists only in-frame clones, some missing. The sample consists of more than 12,000 clones, roughly a third of them appearing once. Source: alloreactive CD8+ T cells from a mixed lymphocyte reaction culture, taken before intestinal transplant. As to subset: CFSE-low proliferating T cells sorted from roughly 6-day pre-transplant mixed lymphocyte reaction (GvH or HvG direction). The receptors come from a human patient who received an intestinal transplant.

The chain links TRBV28 to TRBJ2-7, with D unclear. This CDR3 spans 15 amino acids. V lost 6 bases and J 4 bases, leaving 19 bases between the germline ends. Germline values: CDR1 MDHEN, CDR2 SYDVKM. Here the CDR3 DNA reads TGTGCCAGCAGCCAAAAGCGACGTTGGATGTACGAGCAGTACTTC. Protein product: CASSQKRRWMYEQYF.

This clone was found a few times. The chain combines TRBV13 with TRBJ2-1; 7 nucleotides agree with TRBD1. This CDR3 contains 13 residues. V gave up 4 bases and J gave up 6 bases; unmatched junction bases: 3. The germline V gene has CDR1 PRHDT and CDR2 FYEKMQ (reference sequence). CDR3 sequence reads: CASSSRDSNEQFF. CDR3 nucleotide sequence: TGTGCCAGCAGCTCCCGGGACAGCAATGAGCAGTTCTTC. The full variable domain, its missing parts supplied by reference TRBV13 and TRBJ2-1, is AAGVIQSPRHLIKEKRETATLKCYPIPRHDTVYWYQQGPGQDPQFLISFYEKMQSDKGSIPDRFSAQQFSDYHSELNMSSLELGDSALYFCASSSRDSNEQFFGPGTRLTVL.

The CDR3 bases are TGCGCCAGCAGCCAAGACGGCGGGGGGTCGGGGCAGCCCCAGCATTTT. Its translation: CASSQDGGGSGQPQHF. The chain couples TRBV4-3 to TRBJ1-5; TRBD1 might be the D (5 bases). V was shortened by 0 bases and J by 7 bases, with 16 bases between the two germline ends. Per the germline V gene, CDR1 is LGHNA and CDR2 is YSLEER. CDR3 length: 16 residues.

J is TRBJ1-1 and V is TRBV30, with D perhaps TRBD1 (6 bases). Trimming took 3 bases from V and 1 from J, leaving 9 bases between them. This CDR3 region has 13 residues. CDR1 GTSNPN and CDR2 SVGIG come from the germline V gene (reference sequence). CDR3 sequence: CAWSQGPNTEAFF. DNA of the CDR3: TGTGCCTGGAGCCAGGGGCCGAACACTGAAGCTTTCTTT. Full variable domain (outside the CDR3, taken from reference TRBV30 and TRBJ1-1): SQTIHQWPATLVQPVGSPLSLECTVEGTSNPNLYWYRQAAGRGLQLLFYSVGIGQISSEVPQNLSASRPQDRQFILSSKKLLLSDSGFYLCAWSQGPNTEAFFGQGTRLTVV.

This clone appeared a few times. The chain uses TRBV29-1 and TRBJ2-5, with 9 bases matching TRBD1. CDR3 length equals 16 residues. The trim removed 8 bases at V and 4 bases at J, leaving 17 bases unmatched. Germline V lookup: CDR1 SQVTM, CDR2 ANQGSEA. CDR3 sequence reads: CSLSGHGTGSVETQYF. The CDR3 nucleotides read TGCAGCCTTTCAGGTCACGGGACAGGGTCCGTAGAGACCCAGTACTTC.

The chain carries TRBV19 and TRBJ1-1, with D possibly being TRBD1 (6 bases). The CDR3 runs 16 residues. Trimming removed 3 bases at V and 0 bases at J, with 14 bases between. Germline V CDR1 and CDR2: LNHDA, SQIVND (reference sequence). CDR3: CASSIFGQGMNTEAFF. DNA of the CDR3: TGTGCCAGTAGTATCTTCGGTCAGGGGATGAACACTGAAGCTTTCTTT.